The next 13 T cell receptor beta chains were all read from a single sample in a study of molecular identifiers for immune sequencing clone quantification. Using its own MiXCR run on the PCR reads, TCRdb lists one record per CDR3 protein. Of tens of thousands of distinct CDR3 sequences in the sample, around 23% were seen once. Sequences were obtained from naive CD8+ T cells from blood, with Jurkat cell RNA spiked in. The subset denotes: FACS-sorted CD8+CD4-CCR7+CD45RA+ naive T cells. The receptor source for this set is a human donor in good health. Some libraries in this study had Jurkat cell RNA spiked in.

As to this clonotype: With a much larger clone just one base away, this may be a read error. The J gene is TRBJ1-4, the V gene TRBV6-5; unclear D gene. CDR3 length: 11 residues. Germline-derived CDR1 and CDR2 are MNHEY and SVGAGI. The CDR3 spells CASKESEKPFF. DNA for the CDR3: TGTGCCAGCAAGGAAAGTGAAAAACCGTTTTTT.

This clonotype came up many times. The chain joins TRBV6-2 or TRBV6-3 to TRBJ1-1; D gene unclear. Per germline, CDR1 MNHEY and CDR2 SVGEGT. Trimming cost V 3 bases and J 4 bases, with 3 bases left between them. CDR3 length: 11 amino acids. The CDR3 DNA is TGTGCCAGCAGTTATGGCACTGAAGCTTTCTTT. Translating it yields CASSYGTEAFF.

This clonotype has a handful of counts. This chain connects TRBV6-2 or TRBV6-3 to TRBJ2-3; 11 positions agree with TRBD2. V was pared by 4 bases and J by 0 bases, with 12 bases of the junction left unmatched. The germline CDR1 and CDR2 sequences are MNHEY and SVGEGT. CDR3 length equals 19 residues. In DNA form, the CDR3 reads TGTGCCAGCAGTTCTTGGCTAGCGGGAGGCCTAGGTAGCACAGATACGCAGTATTTT. Translating it yields CASSSWLAGGLGSTDTQYF.

The chain links TRBV28 to TRBJ2-1; 8 nucleotides agree with TRBD2. This CDR3 contains 16 residues. CDR1 and CDR2 from the germline V gene are MDHEN and SYDVKM. Unmatched junction bases numbered 8, after V lost 3 bases and J lost 4 bases. The chain's CDR3 is CASSFEIAGLYNEQFF. CDR3 bases: TGTGCCAGCAGTTTTGAAATAGCGGGACTATACAATGAGCAGTTCTTC. Filled out from reference TRBV28 and TRBJ2-1, the complete variable domain reads DVKVTQSSRYLVKRTGEKVFLECVQDMDHENMFWYRQDPGLGLRLIYFSYDVKMKEKGDIPEGYSVSREKKERFSLILESASTNQTSMYLCASSFEIAGLYNEQFFGPGTRLTVL.

This clonotype was picked up many times. The chain is built from TRBV5-4 and TRBJ2-7, with D hard to call. Germline values: CDR1 SGHNT, CDR2 YYREEE (reference sequence). This CDR3 contains 12 residues. V was pared by 1 base and J by 3 bases, with 5 bases between. The CDR3 sequence is CASSLPGYEQYF. The CDR3 bases are TGTGCCAGCAGCTTGCCGGGCTACGAGCAGTACTTC.

This clonotype was seen repeatedly, ten times or more. The chain combines TRBV29-1 with TRBJ2-3; weak D call: TRBD2 (6 bases). Germline CDR1 SQVTM, CDR2 ANQGSEA. The CDR3 sequence is 13 residues long. V gave up 5 bases and J gave up 0 bases, with 9 bases separating them. The CDR3 protein is CSVRDWSTDTQYF. The CDR3 DNA sequence: TGCAGCGTTCGGGACTGGAGCACAGATACGCAGTATTTT.

This clonotype was seen more than once but under ten times. V usage is TRBV5-1 and J usage is TRBJ2-7, with D unclear. In germline, CDR1 is SGHRS, CDR2 YFSETQ. CDR3 length equals 13 residues. Trimming left V 0 bases short and J 3 bases short, with 7 bases between. The CDR3 spells CASSLDTDYEQYF. CDR3 DNA: TGCGCCAGCAGCTTGGACACAGACTACGAGCAGTACTTC.

DNA for the CDR3: TGTGCCAGCAGTTTAGTAGGGGGATCCTACAATGAGCAGTTCTTC. It yields the protein CASSLVGGSYNEQFF. The genes are TRBV27 and TRBJ2-1; TRBD1 might be the D (6 bases). CDR3 length equals 15 residues. Trimming took 2 bases from V and 1 from J, leaving 9 bases between them. Germline loops: CDR1 MNHEY, CDR2 SMNVEV (reference sequence).

Remarks on this clonotype: A much more abundant neighbour one base away suggests this may be a read error. The chain combines TRBV30 with TRBJ1-1, with D tentatively TRBD1 (6 bases). Germline CDR1 and CDR2: GTSNPN and SVGIG (reference sequence). This CDR3 comprises 17 residues. V lost 1 base and J lost 5, with 23 bases in between. The CDR3 nucleotides are TGTGCCTGGAGTGCGAGGGGGACAAACGTTTTGGGAACTGAAGCTTTCTTT. This codes for CAWSARGTNVLGTEAFF.

This clonotype was counted at least ten times. The genes are TRBV7-2 and TRBJ2-1; 8 bases map to TRBD2. Germline V gene lookup returns CDR1 SGHTA and CDR2 FQGNSA. The CDR3 spans 17 residues. V lost 2 bases, J lost 1 base, and 7 bases stayed unmatched. The CDR3 is CASSLWSGSNSYNEQFF. The CDR3 nucleotides read TGTGCCAGCAGCTTATGGAGCGGGAGTAATTCCTACAATGAGCAGTTCTTC.

This clonotype came up a few times. This chain uses TRBV2 with TRBJ2-7, with TRBD2 as a possible D gene (5 bases). V gave up 6 bases and J gave up 3 bases, with 18 bases separating them. Germline loops: CDR1 SNHLY, CDR2 FYNNEI. The CDR3 is 15 residues long. Here the CDR3 DNA reads TGTGCCAGCAGGCCCCGGGCGAGCGGTCTCTACGAGCAGTACTTC. Protein product: CASRPRASGLYEQYF.

This clonotype was seen ten or more times. The CDR3 is CASSGTPGQLNIQYF. In DNA form, the CDR3 reads TGTGCCAGCAGTGGAACCCCGGGACAGCTAAACATTCAGTACTTC. This chain joins TRBV12-3 or TRBV12-4 and TRBJ2-4; 7 bases map to TRBD1. Trimming removed 5 bases from V and 6 bases from J; junction bases left unmatched: 10. The CDR3 runs 15 residues.

The chain employs TRBV11-2 and TRBJ2-4, with D perhaps TRBD2 (7 bases). This CDR3 is 15 amino acids long. V shed 7 bases and J shed 9 bases, with 22 bases lying between them. The germline gives CDR1 SGHAT, CDR2 FQNNGV. CDR3 coding DNA: TGTGCCAGCAATGCCGCCACTAGCGAGGGGGGCATTCAGTACTTC. It specifies CASNAATSEGGIQYF.